These T cell receptor beta chains were read from a single sample in a study of vaccination effects on CD4 cells after COVID-19. Here immunoSEQ multiplex PCR was the method, and the copy in TCRdb shows in-frame clones only, minus some. This sample has some 47,000 clones, with 55% to 75% found just once. No cognate antigen is known for these TCRs. The sequenced sample was CD4+ T cells from PBMCs cultured without peptide, obtained after COVID-19 vaccination. These TCRs come from a human donor who received a COVID-19 vaccine. The CDR3 runs from the conserved cysteine through the conserved F or W. The order of the fields is V gene, D gene, clone size, J gene, CDR3 DNA, CDR3 protein. The D gene is left open where the match is weak. Size is omitted from some rows. Given values are once, few, many or a class for expanded clones.

v_call: TRBV19; d_call: NA; clone_size: NA; j_call: TRBJ2-7; cdr3_nt: TGTGCCAGTAGTACCAGCGCCTACGAGCAGTACTTC; cdr3_aa: CASSTSAYEQYF
v_call: TRBV15; d_call: TRBD1; clone_size: NA; j_call: TRBJ1-5; cdr3_nt: TGTGCCACCAGTAATTGGGACAGGGGAGGACAGCCCCAGCATTTT; cdr3_aa: CATSNWDRGGQPQHF
v_call: TRBV5-1; d_call: NA; clone_size: NA; j_call: TRBJ2-2; cdr3_nt: TGCGCCAGCAGCACGAACGCAGGGGCAGGGACCGGGGAGCTGTTTTTT; cdr3_aa: CASSTNAGAGTGELFF
v_call: TRBV19; d_call: TRBD1; clone_size: NA; j_call: TRBJ2-2; cdr3_nt: TGTGCCAGTCGCCGGGACAGGGTGAACACCGGGGAGCTGTTTTTT; cdr3_aa: CASRRDRVNTGELFF
v_call: TRBV18; d_call: TRBD1; clone_size: NA; j_call: TRBJ1-2; cdr3_nt: TGTGCCAGCTCACCGGTCGGAGGGGGCGACTATGGCTACACCTTC; cdr3_aa: CASSPVGGGDYGYTF
v_call: TRBV25-1; d_call: TRBD1; clone_size: NA; j_call: TRBJ2-7; cdr3_nt: TGTGCCAGCAGTGAATTGGGTCCGGGACAGGGTGACTCCTACGAGCAGTACTTC; cdr3_aa: CASSELGPGQGDSYEQYF
v_call: TRBV25-1; d_call: NA; clone_size: NA; j_call: TRBJ2-7; cdr3_nt: TGTGCCAGCAGTGAATCCGGCTCGTGGGAGCAGTACTTC; cdr3_aa: CASSESGSWEQYF
v_call: TRBV28; d_call: TRBD1; clone_size: NA; j_call: TRBJ2-7; cdr3_nt: TGTGCCAGCAGTATTTTACCGGGACAGGGGACCTACGAGCAGTACTTC; cdr3_aa: CASSILPGQGTYEQYF
v_call: TRBV7-2; d_call: NA; clone_size: once; j_call: TRBJ1-4; cdr3_nt: TGTGCCAGCAGCAAACAGGGTCGGGATGAAAAACTGTTTTTT; cdr3_aa: CASSKQGRDEKLFF
v_call: TRBV2; d_call: NA; clone_size: few; j_call: TRBJ1-6; cdr3_nt: TGTGCCAGCAGAGATGACAGGTTGCTCCACTTT; cdr3_aa: CASRDDRLLHF
v_call: TRBV6-5; d_call: TRBD1; clone_size: NA; j_call: TRBJ2-4; cdr3_nt: TGTGCCAGCAGAAAGACAGGGGGCGAAAACATTCAGTACTTC; cdr3_aa: CASRKTGGENIQYF
v_call: TRBV6-2/TRBV6-3; d_call: TRBD2; clone_size: NA; j_call: TRBJ2-3; cdr3_nt: TGTGCCAGCAGTCCGCTTGGACTAGCGGACTACACAGATACGCAGTATTTT; cdr3_aa: CASSPLGLADYTDTQYF
v_call: TRBV5-4; d_call: NA; clone_size: NA; j_call: TRBJ1-2; cdr3_nt: TGTGCCAGCAGCTTGCGGGGAAAGTATGGCTACACCTTC; cdr3_aa: CASSLRGKYGYTF
v_call: TRBV3-1/TRBV3-2; d_call: NA; clone_size: NA; j_call: TRBJ1-2; cdr3_nt: TGTGCCAGCAGCCAAAAAGGGGGGGGCTATGGCTACACCTTC; cdr3_aa: CASSQKGGGYGYTF
v_call: TRBV4-1; d_call: TRBD1; clone_size: NA; j_call: TRBJ1-2; cdr3_nt: TGCGCCAGCAGCCAAGGGACAGGGGCTGGTGGCTACACCTTC; cdr3_aa: CASSQGTGAGGYTF
v_call: TRBV2; d_call: TRBD1; clone_size: once; j_call: TRBJ1-2; cdr3_nt: TGTGCCAGCAGTGTCATGGGGACAGGGGGCCATGGCTACACCTTC; cdr3_aa: CASSVMGTGGHGYTF
v_call: TRBV3-1/TRBV3-2; d_call: NA; clone_size: few; j_call: TRBJ2-7; cdr3_nt: TGTGCCAGCAGCCAAGACTACAACTTCGTGCAGTACTTC; cdr3_aa: CASSQDYNFVQYF
v_call: TRBV13; d_call: NA; clone_size: NA; j_call: TRBJ2-1; cdr3_nt: TGTGCCAGCAGCCGGGGACGCCCCTACAATGAGCAGTTCTTC; cdr3_aa: CASSRGRPYNEQFF
v_call: TRBV19; d_call: TRBD1; clone_size: NA; j_call: TRBJ2-7; cdr3_nt: TGTGCCAGTCAAGGACAGGGGAGCTCCTACGAGCAGTACTTC; cdr3_aa: CASQGQGSSYEQYF
v_call: TRBV6-5; d_call: TRBD1; clone_size: few; j_call: TRBJ1-2; cdr3_nt: TGTGCCAGCAGGGTGGGACAGGGGGTCTATGGCTACACCTTC; cdr3_aa: CASRVGQGVYGYTF
v_call: TRBV6-5; d_call: NA; clone_size: few; j_call: TRBJ1-6; cdr3_nt: TGTGCCAGCAGTTACTCGGAGGGCGGGGGTTCACCCCTCCACTTT; cdr3_aa: CASSYSEGGGSPLHF
v_call: TRBV30; d_call: TRBD2; clone_size: NA; j_call: TRBJ2-7; cdr3_nt: TGTGCCTGGAGTGTCGGCGGGGGGGTTTACGAGCAGTACTTC; cdr3_aa: CAWSVGGGVYEQYF
v_call: TRBV20-1; d_call: TRBD2; clone_size: NA; j_call: TRBJ2-7; cdr3_nt: TGCAGTGCTAGTTTTTCTAGCGGCTACGAGCAGTACTTC; cdr3_aa: CSASFSSGYEQYF
v_call: TRBV7-8; d_call: NA; clone_size: NA; j_call: TRBJ2-7; cdr3_nt: TGTGCCAGCAGCCTGGGGACAACAACCCCCTACGAGCAGTACTTC; cdr3_aa: CASSLGTTTPYEQYF
v_call: TRBV3-1/TRBV3-2; d_call: NA; clone_size: few; j_call: TRBJ2-7; cdr3_nt: TGTGCCAGCAGCCAAGATCTCGGCTACGAGCAGTACTTC; cdr3_aa: CASSQDLGYEQYF
v_call: TRBV18; d_call: TRBD2; clone_size: NA; j_call: TRBJ2-1; cdr3_nt: TGTGCCAGCTCACTGACGCAGCTGGGGGGGTTGAAGGAGCAGTTCTTC; cdr3_aa: CASSLTQLGGLKEQFF
v_call: TRBV19; d_call: NA; clone_size: once; j_call: TRBJ1-1; cdr3_nt: TGTGCCAGTAGTTCTTACATGAACACTGAAGCTTTCTTT; cdr3_aa: CASSSYMNTEAFF
v_call: TRBV18; d_call: TRBD1; clone_size: NA; j_call: TRBJ1-4; cdr3_nt: TGTGCCAGCTCATCATTAGGACAGGGGAATGAAAAACTGTTTTTT; cdr3_aa: CASSSLGQGNEKLFF
v_call: TRBV7-6; d_call: NA; clone_size: few; j_call: TRBJ2-2; cdr3_nt: TGTGCCAGCAGCTCCCAAGCTTTAGGGAACACCGGGGAGCTGTTTTTT; cdr3_aa: CASSSQALGNTGELFF
v_call: TRBV29-1; d_call: TRBD1; clone_size: NA; j_call: TRBJ2-7; cdr3_nt: TGCAGCGTTAGGACCTCGGGACAGAAGTACGAGCAGTACTTC; cdr3_aa: CSVRTSGQKYEQYF
v_call: TRBV3-1/TRBV3-2; d_call: NA; clone_size: once; j_call: TRBJ2-5; cdr3_nt: TGTGCCAGCAGCCGCCAGCCAGGGGCCGAGACCCAGTACTTC; cdr3_aa: CASSRQPGAETQYF
v_call: TRBV10-1; d_call: NA; clone_size: few; j_call: TRBJ2-2; cdr3_nt: TGCGCCAGCAGTGAGTCACGGGGGCTAAGAGCCGGGGAGCTGTTTTTT; cdr3_aa: CASSESRGLRAGELFF
v_call: TRBV7-9; d_call: NA; clone_size: NA; j_call: TRBJ1-2; cdr3_nt: TGTGCCAGCAGCTTATCCGGTTTTCCGAATAACTATGGCTACACCTTC; cdr3_aa: CASSLSGFPNNYGYTF
v_call: TRBV19; d_call: NA; clone_size: few; j_call: TRBJ1-4; cdr3_nt: TGTGCCAGTAGTCGACGGCTTGAAAAACTGTTTTTT; cdr3_aa: CASSRRLEKLFF
v_call: TRBV5-1; d_call: TRBD1; clone_size: NA; j_call: TRBJ2-7; cdr3_nt: TGCGCCAGCAGCGCCGGGACAGGGGCGCACTACGAGCAGTACTTC; cdr3_aa: CASSAGTGAHYEQYF
v_call: TRBV30; d_call: NA; clone_size: NA; j_call: TRBJ2-5; cdr3_nt: TGTGCCTGGAGTGTGTCCGAGACCCAGTACTTC; cdr3_aa: CAWSVSETQYF
v_call: TRBV5-1; d_call: NA; clone_size: NA; j_call: TRBJ2-6; cdr3_nt: TGCGCCAGCAGCTTGTCAGTTTCTGGGGCCAACGTCCTGACTTTC; cdr3_aa: CASSLSVSGANVLTF
v_call: TRBV5-4; d_call: TRBD1; clone_size: NA; j_call: TRBJ1-4; cdr3_nt: TGTGCCAGCAGCTTGACAGGGGAAGAAAAACTGTTTTTT; cdr3_aa: CASSLTGEEKLFF
v_call: TRBV3-1/TRBV3-2; d_call: NA; clone_size: NA; j_call: TRBJ2-3; cdr3_nt: TGTGCCAGCAGCCATAGTGTAGACTACACAGATACGCAGTATTTT; cdr3_aa: CASSHSVDYTDTQYF
v_call: TRBV27; d_call: NA; clone_size: NA; j_call: TRBJ2-1; cdr3_nt: TGTGCCAGCAGTTTCACCTCCTTGGGGGTTGGGGAGCAGTTCTTC; cdr3_aa: CASSFTSLGVGEQFF
v_call: TRBV5-1; d_call: TRBD2; clone_size: NA; j_call: TRBJ2-2; cdr3_nt: TGCGCCAGCAGCGACCTAGCGGGCCGGAACACCGGGGAGCTGTTTTTT; cdr3_aa: CASSDLAGRNTGELFF
v_call: TRBV2; d_call: NA; clone_size: NA; j_call: TRBJ1-4; cdr3_nt: TGTGCCACCCGCCCGCCAGGGCCCTCGGGTAATGAAAAACTGTTTTTT; cdr3_aa: CATRPPGPSGNEKLFF
v_call: TRBV6-5; d_call: NA; clone_size: NA; j_call: TRBJ1-1; cdr3_nt: TGTGCCAGCACCGACCAGGTTGGACTGAACACTGAAGCTTTCTTT; cdr3_aa: CASTDQVGLNTEAFF
v_call: TRBV6-5; d_call: NA; clone_size: NA; j_call: TRBJ1-5; cdr3_nt: TGTGCCAGCAGTTACGATGCATCAAATCAGCCCCAGCATTTT; cdr3_aa: CASSYDASNQPQHF
v_call: TRBV12-3/TRBV12-4; d_call: NA; clone_size: NA; j_call: TRBJ2-2; cdr3_nt: TGTGCCAGCAGTGTACTAGCCACCGGGGAGCTGTTTTTT; cdr3_aa: CASSVLATGELFF
v_call: TRBV29-1; d_call: NA; clone_size: NA; j_call: TRBJ2-5; cdr3_nt: TGCAGCGTTGACAGGGGGACCCAGTACTTC; cdr3_aa: CSVDRGTQYF
v_call: TRBV7-9; d_call: NA; clone_size: few; j_call: TRBJ1-5; cdr3_nt: TGTGCCAGCAGCCGTCAGGGAGGAGGCAATCAGCCCCAGCATTTT; cdr3_aa: CASSRQGGGNQPQHF
v_call: TRBV10-3; d_call: TRBD2; clone_size: NA; j_call: TRBJ2-5; cdr3_nt: TGTGCCATCAGTGAGCCCATTGTCGGGACTAGCTTCGAGACCCAGTACTTC; cdr3_aa: CAISEPIVGTSFETQYF
v_call: TRBV5-1; d_call: NA; clone_size: few; j_call: TRBJ2-5; cdr3_nt: TGCGCCAGCAGCTCGTTACCGGGACTTAATATCCAAGAGACCCAGTACTTC; cdr3_aa: CASSSLPGLNIQETQYF
v_call: TRBV6-4; d_call: TRBD2; clone_size: NA; j_call: TRBJ2-1; cdr3_nt: TGTGCCAGCACCCGACTAGCGGGGGGGGGTATCAATGAGCAGTTCTTC; cdr3_aa: CASTRLAGGGINEQFF
v_call: TRBV5-1; d_call: NA; clone_size: NA; j_call: TRBJ2-3; cdr3_nt: TGCGCCAGCACCCCCTCAGCGGCGGGGCAATCAGATACGCAGTATTTT; cdr3_aa: CASTPSAAGQSDTQYF
v_call: TRBV19; d_call: TRBD1; clone_size: NA; j_call: TRBJ2-4; cdr3_nt: TGTGCCAGTAGTATACTGGTGGACCGGGACAGAGCCTCCAAAAACATTCAGTACTTC; cdr3_aa: CASSILVDRDRASKNIQYF
v_call: TRBV5-6; d_call: TRBD1; clone_size: NA; j_call: TRBJ1-2; cdr3_nt: TGTGCCAGCAGCCGGACAGGGCCGGATGGCTACACCTTC; cdr3_aa: CASSRTGPDGYTF
v_call: TRBV5-6; d_call: NA; clone_size: NA; j_call: TRBJ1-1; cdr3_nt: TGTGCCAGCAGCGTCAGTCATCGGCGTACTGAAGCTTTCTTT; cdr3_aa: CASSVSHRRTEAFF
v_call: TRBV14; d_call: NA; clone_size: NA; j_call: TRBJ2-3; cdr3_nt: TGTGCCAGCAGCCAAGCTTCTCAGATGAATACGCAGTATTTT; cdr3_aa: CASSQASQMNTQYF
v_call: TRBV5-1; d_call: TRBD1; clone_size: NA; j_call: TRBJ1-6; cdr3_nt: TGCGCCAGCCGAATACAACCCGGGACAGGGGATTCACCCCTCCACTTT; cdr3_aa: CASRIQPGTGDSPLHF
v_call: TRBV25-1; d_call: NA; clone_size: NA; j_call: TRBJ1-1; cdr3_nt: TGTGCCAGCAGTGAACGGACTGAAGCTTTCTTT; cdr3_aa: CASSERTEAFF
v_call: TRBV19; d_call: NA; clone_size: NA; j_call: TRBJ1-1; cdr3_nt: TGTGCCAGTAGTGCCTTGGTTTTGAACACTGAAGCTTTCTTT; cdr3_aa: CASSALVLNTEAFF